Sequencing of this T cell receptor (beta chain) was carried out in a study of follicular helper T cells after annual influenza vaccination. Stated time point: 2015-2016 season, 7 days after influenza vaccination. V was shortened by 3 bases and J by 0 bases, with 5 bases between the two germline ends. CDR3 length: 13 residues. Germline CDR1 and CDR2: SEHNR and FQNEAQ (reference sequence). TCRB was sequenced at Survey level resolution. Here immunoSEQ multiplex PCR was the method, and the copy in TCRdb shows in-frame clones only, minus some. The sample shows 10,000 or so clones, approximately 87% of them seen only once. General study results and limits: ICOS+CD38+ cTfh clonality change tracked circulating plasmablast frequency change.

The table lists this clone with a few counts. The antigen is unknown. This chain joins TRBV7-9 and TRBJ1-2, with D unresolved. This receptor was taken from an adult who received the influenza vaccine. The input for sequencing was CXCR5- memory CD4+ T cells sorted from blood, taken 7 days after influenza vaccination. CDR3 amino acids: CASSFGANYGYTF. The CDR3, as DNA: TGTGCCAGCAGCTTTGGAGCTAACTATGGCTACACCTTC.